The entry below gives a single T cell receptor (beta chain) sequence along with its context. Antigen: not known. This entry belongs to a study of cytomegalovirus exposure and HLA in healthy donors. The study, taken as a whole, reports: The number of N-insertions in an Asian-associated ancestry cluster was reportedly below the roughly 670-donor mean in a later analysis. According to reports, the classifier identified cytomegalovirus status with high specificity and sensitivity. It was in a later analysis that TCR association rates were seen to vary by HLA locus, highest for DRB1 and lowest for HLA-C.

V was clipped by 4 bases and J by 3 bases; unmatched bases: 6. Germline-derived CDR1 and CDR2 are SEHNR and FQNEAQ (reference sequence). The CDR3 is made up of 14 amino acids. It was with 60 Vbeta and 13 Jbeta primers that the PCR ran. TCRdb's copy holds only in-frame clones and misses some; the assay was immunoSEQ multiplex PCR. In the table there are a few hundred thousand clones, approximately 80% of which are singletons. The specimen was PBMCs. This chain uses TRBV7-9 with TRBJ2-7; 7 bases match TRBD1. The TCR originated in a girl aged 2-9 years in good health and CMV-seronegative. The DNA for the CDR3 is TGTGCCAGCAGCTCCAGACAGGGCCTCTACGAGCAGTACTTC. This sequence encodes CASSSRQGLYEQYF.